The clone carrying this TCR beta chain was counted a few times. The data were taken from a study of blood T cell repertoires in COVID-19. Looking at the study overall: T cells, B-cell-depleted T cells, or PBMCs provided the cDNA or gDNA that served as material.

The V gene's germline CDR1 is SNHLY and CDR2 FYNNEI. This CDR3 region has 14 residues. Trimming removed 7 bases from V and 3 bases from J, with 16 bases in between. As originally analysed: The authors estimated nucleated cell counts from reference gene primer amplification. This table comes from immunoSEQ multiplex PCR, and its TCRdb copy is limited to in-frame clones, with some not included. For V, J and clone size, that table is used; D and trimming come from the DNA. The sample carries 200,000 to 250,000 clones, 65% to 90% recorded once. The chain employs TRBV2 and TRBJ2-7; D is perhaps TRBD2 (6 bases). The sample was peripheral blood. The sequence was obtained from a man aged 45-65 years with active or convalescent COVID-19. The CDR3 region is CASTDGTADYEQYF. In nucleotides, the CDR3 is TGTGCCAGCACCGACGGGACTGCAGACTACGAGCAGTACTTC.